This entry lists 20 T cell receptor beta chains sequenced from one sample in a study of T-cell memory formation after mild COVID-19. Each CDR3 protein is one row after TCRdb ran MiXCR on the 5' RACE reads. In the table there are 350,000 or so distinct CDR3 sequences, 10% to 15% of which are singletons. Sequencing used PBMCs or a T cell subset sorted from them (not recorded which). The receptors were sampled from a man aged 18 to 29 who had mild COVID-19 (a few samples of this study predate the infection). Cell type and time point are not known.

This clonotype was seen a few times. The rearrangement joins TRBV20-1 to TRBJ1-5; no reliable D call. The CDR3 covers 14 residues. Per germline, CDR1 DFQATT and CDR2 SNEGSKA (reference sequence). Trimming removed 3 bases from V and 4 bases from J, with 13 bases in between. The CDR3 is CSASRQDRNQPQHF. CDR3 in DNA: TGCAGTGCTAGTAGGCAGGATAGGAATCAGCCCCAGCATTTT.

This clonotype was detected ten times or more. V usage is TRBV7-9 and J usage is TRBJ1-2; the D gene is possibly TRBD1 (5 bases). Germline CDR1 is SEHNR and CDR2 is FQNEAQ (reference sequence). The V and J ends lost 0 bases and 3 bases respectively, with 11 bases between them. This CDR3 comprises 15 residues. CDR3 DNA sequence: TGTGCCAGCAGCTTAGCCGGGGGTTGGGACTATGGCTACACCTTC. Translated: CASSLAGGWDYGYTF.

This clonotype has a handful of counts. The chain recombines TRBV7-2 with TRBJ2-3; TRBD2 matches 8 bases. The CDR3 runs 15 residues. In germline, CDR1 is SGHTA, CDR2 FQGNSA. Trimming cost V 5 bases and J 7 bases; bases outside gene matches: 11. DNA for the CDR3: TGTGCCAGCAGCCCAGGAGCGGGGGTCCCGCATACGCAGTATTTT. This sequence encodes CASSPGAGVPHTQYF.

This clonotype was detected a few times. The rearrangement joins TRBV6-6 to TRBJ1-6; 8 bases match TRBD1. With 10 bases clipped from V and 8 bases from J, the junction kept 13 bases outside the gene matches. Germline CDR1 is MNHNY and CDR2 is SVGAGI (reference sequence). The CDR3 extends over 15 amino acids. The CDR3 region is CAIRDRGSSHSPLHF. CDR3 nucleotide sequence: TGTGCCATACGAGACAGGGGTTCAAGTCATTCACCCCTCCACTTT.

This clonotype turned up a few times. CDR3 protein: CASSFRWPMNTEAFF. Written as DNA, the CDR3 is TGTGCCAGCAGCTTTAGATGGCCTATGAACACTGAAGCTTTCTTT. The gene calls are TRBV7-2 and TRBJ1-1; D not certain. This CDR3 region has 15 residues. From germline, CDR1 is SGHTA and CDR2 FQGNSA. V was shortened by 3 bases and J by 0 bases, with 11 bases between the two germline ends.

This clonotype occurred a few times. This chain uses TRBV4-2 with TRBJ2-5, with 8 bases aligning to TRBD2. The V and J ends lost 0 bases and 7 bases, in that order; junction bases with no gene match: 13. The CDR3 is 17 residues long. Germline V CDR1 and CDR2: LGHNA, YNFKEQ. The CDR3 nucleotides read TGTGCCAGCAGCCAAGATGAGGGGACTAGTCCCGTGGGGACCCAGTACTTC. This codes for CASSQDEGTSPVGTQYF.

The V and J genes are TRBV28 and TRBJ2-3; D is ambiguous. The CDR3 length is 14 residues. The germline CDR1 and CDR2 sequences are MDHEN and SYDVKM. The V gene lost 10 bases and the J gene lost 0 bases, with 14 bases spanning the gap. CDR3 in DNA: TGTGCCATTAAGTTTAGCCAAAGCACAGATACGCAGTATTTT. Amino acid sequence: CAIKFSQSTDTQYF.

This clonotype was seen only a few times. The rearrangement joins TRBV20-1 to TRBJ2-5; 12 bases are a match to TRBD2. The germline CDR1 and CDR2 sequences are DFQATT and SNEGSKA (reference sequence). V lost 5 bases to trimming and J lost 8 bases; unmatched junction nucleotides: 6. CDR3 size: 13 residues. In DNA form, the CDR3 reads TGCAGTGCTTGGACTAGCGGGGCAGGAACCCAGTACTTC. Its protein is CSAWTSGAGTQYF.

The V gene is TRBV4-1, the J gene TRBJ1-4, with D unclear. Germline CDR1 is MGHRA and CDR2 is YSYEKL. This CDR3 region has 14 residues. V was pared by 4 bases and J by 0 bases, with 6 bases between. CDR3 in DNA: TGCGCCAGCAGCCCGCCTTCAACTAATGAAAAACTGTTTTTT. The encoded protein is CASSPPSTNEKLFF.

The V call is TRBV5-1, the J call TRBJ1-1; 10 bases align to TRBD1. V trimming: 5 bases; J trimming: 3 bases; junction bases outside the gene matches: 7. The CDR3 consists of 15 residues. The germline CDR1 and CDR2 sequences are SGHRS and YFSETQ. The CDR3 here is CASRGPTGGYTEAFF. The DNA for the CDR3 is TGCGCCAGCAGAGGACCGACAGGGGGCTACACTGAAGCTTTCTTT.

This clonotype has a handful of counts. This rearrangement joins TRBV28 to TRBJ2-1; D is perhaps TRBD1 or TRBD2 (5 bases each). Germline V gene lookup returns CDR1 MDHEN and CDR2 SYDVKM. The length of the CDR3 is 12 residues. Deletions cut 10 bases from V and 8 bases from J, with 15 bases between. As DNA, the CDR3 is TGTGCCACCCGGGGAAGGGGCGATGAGCAGTTCTTC. Translating gives CATRGRGDEQFF.

There are a few counts of this clonotype. The chain has TRBV5-1 and TRBJ2-1; 7 bases match TRBD1. Germline V CDR1 and CDR2: SGHRS, YFSETQ. J was trimmed by 9 bases and V by 5 bases; bases with no gene match: 5. The CDR3 loop spans 12 amino acids. The CDR3 nucleotides are TGCGCCAGCAGACAGGGGCAGCGTGAGCAGTTCTTC. Protein sequence: CASRQGQREQFF.

This CDR3 reads CASSLSRDQAYEQYF. In DNA, the CDR3 is TGTGCCAGCAGCTTAAGTAGAGACCAGGCATACGAGCAGTACTTC. The rearrangement joins TRBV7-9 to TRBJ2-7; D ambiguous. Trimming left V 2 bases short and J 4 bases short, with 15 bases between. Germline CDR1 reads SEHNR; CDR2 reads FQNEAQ (reference sequence). The CDR3 sequence is 15 residues long. Complete variable domain (other parts from reference TRBV7-9 and TRBJ2-7): DTGVSQNPRHKITKRGQNVTFRCDPISEHNRLYWYRQTLGQGPEFLTYFQNEAQLEKSRLLSDRFSAERPKGSFSTLEIQRTEQGDSAMYLCASSLSRDQAYEQYFGPGTRLTVT.

The chain has TRBV7-2 and TRBJ2-3; perhaps TRBD1 as D (5 bases). The CDR3 sequence is 15 residues long. Looked up from germline, CDR1 is SGHTA and CDR2 is FQGNSA. Trimming took 0 bases from V and 2 from J, leaving 9 bases between them. The CDR3: CASSLAGLTTDTQYF. In nucleotides, the CDR3 is TGTGCCAGCAGCTTAGCGGGGCTAACCACAGATACGCAGTATTTT.

This clonotype was observed at least ten times. The chain recombines TRBV7-6 with TRBJ2-7; 8 nucleotides align to TRBD2. J was trimmed by 5 bases and V by 5 bases; bases with no gene match: 11. The CDR3 runs to 15 residues. The germline CDR1 and CDR2 sequences are SGHVS and FNYEAQ. The CDR3 DNA reads as TGTGCCAGCAGCCTCAGCGGATTAGCGGGGCACGAGCAGTACTTC. Amino acid sequence: CASSLSGLAGHEQYF.

This clonotype was counted between two and nine times. The chain carries TRBV18 and TRBJ2-3, with unresolved D. Trimming shortened V by 0 bases and J by 5 bases, and 9 bases separated the two germline ends. This CDR3 is 14 amino acids long. Germline CDR1 and CDR2: KGHSH and LQKENI. Written as DNA, the CDR3 is TGTGCCAGCTCACCACCCCTAGAAGTAGATACGCAGTATTTT. Protein sequence: CASSPPLEVDTQYF.

The V and J genes are TRBV7-9 and TRBJ1-5; D gene unclear. This CDR3 has 14 amino acids. Germline values: CDR1 SEHNR, CDR2 FQNEAQ (reference sequence). V gave up 3 bases and J gave up 0 bases, with 6 bases separating them. The CDR3 DNA sequence: TGTGCCAGCAGCTTTAGTGGTAGCAATCAGCCCCAGCATTTT. Amino acid sequence: CASSFSGSNQPQHF.

The V and J genes are TRBV6-6 and TRBJ1-4; weak D call: TRBD1 (5 bases). This CDR3 is 14 amino acids long. The germline V gene encodes CDR1 MNHNY and CDR2 SVGAGI (reference sequence). V lost 6 bases, J lost 4 bases, and 12 bases lay in between. The CDR3 coding sequence is TGTGCCAGCAGCGTCGCGGGGGGTAATGAAAAACTGTTTTTT. This codes for CASSVAGGNEKLFF.

This clonotype has more than one count but fewer than ten. The chain has TRBV21-1 and TRBJ2-7. TRBV21-1 counts as a pseudogene. The CDR3 sequence is 10 residues long. CDR3 DNA sequence: TGTGCCAGCTTCAAGAACGAGCAGTACGTC. It specifies CASFKNEQYV.

This clonotype was counted between two and nine times. This chain links TRBV5-5 with TRBJ2-5; D may correspond to TRBD1 or TRBD2 (6 bases each). The V and J ends lost 4 bases and 4 bases respectively, with 14 bases between them. CDR1 SGHKS and CDR2 YYEKEE come from the germline V gene (reference sequence). The CDR3 is made up of 14 amino acids. In DNA form, the CDR3 reads TGTGCCAGCAGCCCCGGGACGGGGGCAGAGACCCAGTACTTC. Amino acids: CASSPGTGAETQYF.